This T cell receptor (beta chain) was retrieved from a study of molecular identifiers for immune sequencing clone quantification. Trimming cost V 1 base and J 3 bases, with 15 bases left between them. CDR3 length: 16 amino acids. Per the germline V gene, CDR1 is SGHTA and CDR2 is FQGNSA. As to this clonotype: The antigen is unknown.

Input for naive CD8 libraries was roughly 17,000 to 1,000,000 sorted cells; the RNA fraction used was 10%, 30% or 50%. Naive CD8 T cells were sorted, and the gate applied was CD8+CD4-CCR7+CD45RA+. Preparation methods for the bulk TCR libraries were those previously described, with listed TCR primers. TCRdb re-analysed the PCR reads in MiXCR, keeping a single row per CDR3 protein. The table shows under 600,000 distinct CDR3 sequences, with over 20% occurring only once. General study points: In naive cells, under 1% of molecules belonged to clones above 20 RNA copies, against over 98% in effector cells.

This rearrangement joins TRBV7-2 to TRBJ1-2, with D perhaps TRBD1 (5 bases). This sequence was found in a human donor in good health. Some libraries in this study had Jurkat cell RNA spiked in. The sample consisted of naive CD8+ T cells from blood, with Jurkat cell RNA spiked in. Subset defined: FACS-sorted CD8+CD4-CCR7+CD45RA+ naive T cells. The CDR3 reads CASSLVGGGGDYGYTF. CDR3 bases: TGTGCCAGCAGCTTAGTCGGCGGGGGGGGTGACTATGGCTACACCTTC. Combining the CDR3 with reference TRBV7-2 and TRBJ1-2 gives the whole variable domain GAGVSQSPSNKVTEKGKDVELRCDPISGHTALYWYRQSLGQGLEFLIYFQGNSAPDKSGLPSDRFSAERTGGSVSTLTIQRTQQEDSAVYLCASSLVGGGGDYGYTFGSGTRLTVV.